These 32 T cell receptor beta chains were sequenced from one sample in a study of CD8+ T cells in alopecia areata (dated by TCRdb to 2016 to 2019). This specimen's time point label, per the study, means: around 26 weeks on oral tofacitinib. Reading the label with the study, this specimen's treatment or condition is: oral pan-JAK inhibitor, 5-10 mg twice daily. The library was built by means of the immunoSEQ multiplex PCR assay. To provide template for TCR sequencing, every sample had RNA extracted and reverse transcribed into cDNA. The table comes from immuneACCESS by way of TCRdb, which keeps in-frame sequences with V and J called. Part of the clones is missing from these tables; in studies checked, under half for an unresolved V gene and the rest for unknown reasons. The sample profile shows about 300,000 clones; roughly 50% of them were found once. The ten most abundant clones make up more than 1.5% of the sample.

Sequences were derived from CD4+ T cells sorted from blood, sampled at week 24, from a patient treated with tofacitinib. The origin of the receptors is a human donor with alopecia areata.

The chain combines TRBV30 with TRBJ2-7, with a tentative D call TRBD1 (6 bases). Germline loops: CDR1 GTSNPN, CDR2 SVGIG (reference sequence). The CDR3 covers 13 residues. The V gene lost 0 bases and the J gene lost 2 bases, with 8 bases spanning the gap. The CDR3 loop is CAWSVPGAYEQYF. CDR3 nucleotide sequence: TGTGCCTGGAGTGTCCCAGGGGCCTACGAGCAGTACTTC.

This clone came up a few times. The J gene is TRBJ2-5, the V gene TRBV7-2; 11 bases match TRBD1. V trimming: 7 bases; J trimming: 0 bases; junction bases outside the gene matches: 7. This CDR3 region has 16 residues. Germline V gene lookup returns CDR1 SGHTA and CDR2 FQGNSA. For the CDR3, the DNA is TGTGCCAGCAAATGGACAGGGGGCCGACACCAAGAGACCCAGTACTTC. It specifies CASKWTGGRHQETQYF.

The CDR3 region has the DNA TGTGCCGCTAGCGGGGGTGCAGATACGCAGTATTTT. This translates into CAASGGADTQYF. This chain joins TRBV30 and TRBJ2-3; 10 nucleotides match TRBD2. The V gene end was trimmed by 8 bases and the J gene end by 4 bases; junction bases not matched to a gene: 3. CDR3 length: 12 amino acids. Germline CDR1 and CDR2: GTSNPN and SVGIG (reference sequence).

The V call is TRBV4-3, the J call TRBJ2-3; a possible D gene is TRBD1 (6 bases). This CDR3 spans 17 amino acids. V lost 4 bases and J 2 bases, leaving 19 bases between the germline ends. CDR1 and CDR2 from the germline V gene are LGHNA and YSLEER. The CDR3 here is CASSPRPSDRYTDTQYF. CDR3 in DNA: TGCGCCAGCAGCCCCCGCCCATCCGACAGGTACACAGATACGCAGTATTTT.

The genes are TRBV29-1 and TRBJ2-1; D is perhaps TRBD1 or TRBD2 (5 bases each). CDR3 length equals 12 residues. Per the germline V gene, CDR1 is SQVTM and CDR2 is ANQGSEA. Trimming removed 6 bases at V and 7 bases at J, with 13 bases between. The CDR3 DNA reads TGCAGCGTAAAGGGGACGTCAAATGAGCAGTTCTTC. This translates into CSVKGTSNEQFF.

There are a few counts of this clone. The J gene is TRBJ1-1, the V gene TRBV29-1; D is uncertain. This CDR3 is built from 12 residues. Germline CDR1 SQVTM, CDR2 ANQGSEA. The germline V and J ends were trimmed by 5 bases and 1 base, with 8 bases remaining between them. The CDR3: CSVSRPNTEAFF. Written as DNA, the CDR3 is TGCAGCGTTTCCAGACCGAACACTGAAGCTTTCTTT.

CDR3 sequence reads: CASSQETGTGSQPQHF. CDR3 DNA sequence: TGTGCCAGCAGCCAAGAGACCGGGACAGGGAGTCAGCCCCAGCATTTT. The chain has TRBV4-2 and TRBJ1-5; 9 nucleotides align to TRBD1. The germline V gene has CDR1 LGHNA and CDR2 YNFKEQ. After removal of 0 bases from V and 6 bases from J, the junction contained 6 bases not matched to a gene. The CDR3 spans 16 residues.

The chain carries TRBV29-1 and TRBJ1-1; the D is unclear. From germline, CDR1 is SQVTM and CDR2 ANQGSEA. V lost 6 bases and J lost 3, with 14 bases in between. The CDR3 sequence is 13 residues long. CDR3 bases: TGCAGCGTCTGCGGGTTCCGGGACACTGAAGCTTTCTTT. As protein: CSVCGFRDTEAFF.

The chain links TRBV5-6 to TRBJ1-5, with TRBD1 as a possible D gene (5 bases). This CDR3 is 19 amino acids long. Trimming stripped 0 bases from V and 5 bases from J, with 24 bases between. Germline lookup yields CDR1 SGHDT and CDR2 YYEEEE. CDR3 nucleotide sequence: TGTGCCAGCAGCTTGGAGACAGAGGGGCCCCGGGGAGGCGATCAGCCCCAGCATTTT. It is translated as CASSLETEGPRGGDQPQHF.

This clone was observed a few times. This chain joins TRBV29-1 and TRBJ2-7; D not certain. This CDR3 has 11 residues. Trimming cost V 6 bases and J 4 bases, with 10 bases left between them. CDR1 and CDR2 from the germline V gene are SQVTM and ANQGSEA. Written as DNA, the CDR3 is TGCAGCGTGTGGGCTGATTACGAGCAGTACTTC. This encodes CSVWADYEQYF.

The V and J genes are TRBV29-1 and TRBJ1-5; tentative D call: TRBD1 (6 bases). Trimming cost V 4 bases and J 1 base, with 11 bases left between them. This CDR3 comprises 14 residues. Germline V gene lookup returns CDR1 SQVTM and CDR2 ANQGSEA. The CDR3 region is CSVVVRGSNQPQHF. CDR3 DNA sequence: TGCAGCGTTGTTGTTAGGGGGAGCAATCAGCCCCAGCATTTT. Based on the CDR3 plus reference TRBV29-1 and TRBJ1-5, the full variable domain is SAVISQKPSRDICQRGTSLTIQCQVDSQVTMMFWYRQQPGQSLTLIATANQGSEATYESGFVIDKFPISRPNLTFSTLTVSNMSPEDSSIYLCSVVVRGSNQPQHFGDGTRLSIL.

The V gene is TRBV30, the J gene TRBJ1-6, with 8 bases lining up with TRBD1. This CDR3 has 15 amino acids. Germline V CDR1 and CDR2: GTSNPN, SVGIG (reference sequence). The ends lost 2 bases at V and 5 bases at J; junction bases unmatched: 5. Here the CDR3 DNA reads TGTGCCTGGAGTTTAAGGACAGGGAATAATTCACCCCTCCACTTT. This translates into CAWSLRTGNNSPLHF. The whole variable domain, filled in from reference TRBV30 and TRBJ1-6, reads SQTIHQWPATLVQPVGSPLSLECTVEGTSNPNLYWYRQAAGRGLQLLFYSVGIGQISSEVPQNLSASRPQDRQFILSSKKLLLSDSGFYLCAWSLRTGNNSPLHFGNGTRLTVT.

The CDR3 region is CASSLGPGASNEQFF. In nucleotides, the CDR3 is TGTGCCAGCAGCTTAGGACCGGGGGCGAGCAATGAGCAGTTCTTC. This chain uses TRBV7-2 with TRBJ2-1; D may correspond to TRBD1 or TRBD2 (6 bases each). V dropped 1 base and J dropped 6 bases, with 13 bases sitting between them. The CDR3 covers 15 residues. The germline gives CDR1 SGHTA, CDR2 FQGNSA.

The chain uses TRBV4-2 and TRBJ2-1, with D maybe TRBD1 (5 bases). The CDR3 has 17 residues. CDR1 is LGHNA, CDR2 YNFKEQ, per germline. V gave up 0 bases and J gave up 2 bases, with 14 bases separating them. CDR3 nucleotide sequence: TGTGCCAGCAGCCAAGATGAGGTGGGGCCTCCCTACAATGAGCAGTTCTTC. Protein product: CASSQDEVGPPYNEQFF.

This clone came up a few times. The chain recombines TRBV6-6 with TRBJ2-5, with D unresolved. This CDR3 spans 12 amino acids. The germline V and J ends were trimmed by 7 bases and 1 base, with 7 bases remaining between them. The germline CDR1 and CDR2 sequences are MNHNY and SVGAGI (reference sequence). In DNA, the CDR3 is TGTGCCAGCACATCGGTCCAAGAGACCCAGTACTTC. Residues: CASTSVQETQYF.

V gene TRBV6-5 combines with J gene TRBJ2-5, with D possibly being TRBD1 (6 bases). The length of the CDR3 is 15 residues. The V and J ends lost 0 bases and 1 base respectively, with 9 bases between them. The V gene's germline CDR1 is MNHEY and CDR2 SVGAGI. The CDR3 region is CASSYSYRAQETQYF. CDR3 DNA sequence: TGTGCCAGCAGTTACTCATACAGGGCCCAAGAGACCCAGTACTTC.

The chain has TRBV20-1 and TRBJ2-5, with D hard to call. CDR1 DFQATT and CDR2 SNEGSKA come from the germline V gene (reference sequence). The CDR3 has 11 residues. The CDR3 loop is CSFKGEETQYF. The DNA of the CDR3 is TGCAGCTTCAAAGGTGAAGAGACCCAGTACTTC.

The gene calls are TRBV29-1 and TRBJ1-1; 7 positions agree with TRBD1. This CDR3 region has 13 residues. The V gene's germline CDR1 is SQVTM and CDR2 ANQGSEA. V lost 6 bases, J lost 2 bases, and 6 bases stayed unmatched. CDR3 nucleotides: TGCAGCGTGAAGACAGGGTATAACACTGAAGCTTTCTTT. Encoded protein: CSVKTGYNTEAFF.

The chain uses TRBV2 and TRBJ1-2; tentatively, D is TRBD1 (6 bases). CDR3 length: 14 amino acids. CDR1 is SNHLY and CDR2 is FYNNEI in the germline V gene. V lost 2 bases and J 3 bases, leaving 10 bases between the germline ends. CDR3 nucleotide sequence: TGTGCCAGCAGTGAATTGACAGGCGACTATGGCTACACCTTC. Its protein is CASSELTGDYGYTF.

The rearrangement uses TRBV12-5 and TRBJ2-5; TRBD1 might be the D (6 bases). The CDR3 is made up of 14 amino acids. The V and J ends lost 6 bases and 1 base respectively, with 12 bases between them. Germline V lookup: CDR1 LGHNT, CDR2 FRNRAP. CDR3 nucleotides: TGTGCTAGTGGGGCTACAGGGATCCAAGAGACCCAGTACTTC. Protein sequence: CASGATGIQETQYF.

This clone showed up just a few times. The CDR3, as DNA: TGTGCCAGCAGCACTAGCGGGGGGGCCGAAGCAGATACGCAGTATTTT. This encodes CASSTSGGAEADTQYF. The genes are TRBV5-4 and TRBJ2-3; 13 nucleotides match TRBD2. Trimming cost V 4 bases and J 4 bases; bases outside gene matches: 6. Germline CDR1 and CDR2: SGHNT and YYREEE (reference sequence). This CDR3 comprises 16 residues.

About this clone: Other nucleotide sequences from this sample produce the same CDR3. This chain links TRBV29-1 with TRBJ2-3, with no clear D. The CDR3 consists of 13 residues. V was trimmed by 3 bases and J by 1 base, leaving 8 bases between them. CDR1 and CDR2 (germline): SQVTM, ANQGSEA. The DNA of the CDR3 is TGCAGCGTTGAGAACCCAGGCACAGATACGCAGTATTTT. Amino acid sequence: CSVENPGTDTQYF.

This clone was picked up one time. The CDR3 reads CASSQEDMRPLHF. As DNA, the CDR3 is TGCGCCAGCAGCCAAGAGGATATGAGGCCCCTCCACTTT. This chain connects TRBV4-1 to TRBJ1-6; D ambiguous. V dropped 0 bases and J dropped 13 bases, with 10 bases sitting between them. Germline V gene lookup returns CDR1 MGHRA and CDR2 YSYEKL. This CDR3 spans 13 amino acids.

This clone was counted between two and nine times. The chain carries TRBV6-5 and TRBJ2-1; 7 bases align to TRBD1. V lost 10 bases and J lost 8; bases outside the gene matches: 11. Germline CDR1 and CDR2: MNHEY and SVGAGI. The CDR3 sequence is 13 residues long. CDR3 in DNA: TGTGCCACCTTAGACAGGGCCTCCGATGAGCAGTTCTTC. Protein sequence: CATLDRASDEQFF.

This clone was observed a handful of times. Here the CDR3 reads CATVLYGTGGHEQYF. The CDR3 DNA reads TGTGCCACCGTACTATACGGGACAGGGGGCCACGAGCAGTACTTC. This sequence joins TRBV10-3 and TRBJ2-7, with 12 bases that match TRBD1. The CDR3 extends over 15 amino acids. Germline CDR1 and CDR2: ENHRY and SYGVKD. V shed 10 bases and J 5 bases; nucleotides not matched to a gene: 12.

The chain employs TRBV29-1 and TRBJ2-4; D remains ambiguous. Trimming took off 6 bases at V and 7 bases at J, with 7 bases between the two ends. CDR3 length equals 10 residues. CDR1 is SQVTM, CDR2 ANQGSEA, per germline. In DNA form, the CDR3 reads TGCAGCGTGGTTCGGAACATTCAGTACTTC. It encodes CSVVRNIQYF.

The rearrangement links TRBV5-1 to TRBJ1-6, with TRBD1 matching over 8 bases. The junction had 6 bases not matched to a gene; V was cut back by 5 bases and J by 8 bases. Looked up from germline, CDR1 is SGHRS and CDR2 is YFSETQ. This CDR3 has 14 amino acids. CDR3 DNA: TGCGCCAGCAGTCGACAGGGGCCGGATTCACCCCTCCACTTT. It yields the protein CASSRQGPDSPLHF.

V is TRBV30 and J is TRBJ2-7; no reliable D call. Trimming stripped 0 bases from V and 0 bases from J, with 12 bases between. The CDR3 is 15 amino acids. From germline, CDR1 is GTSNPN and CDR2 SVGIG (reference sequence). This CDR3 reads CAWSVSGRISYEQYF. CDR3 coding DNA: TGTGCCTGGAGTGTCTCGGGCAGGATCTCCTACGAGCAGTACTTC.

V gene TRBV6-6 combines with J gene TRBJ1-1, with D hard to call. This CDR3 has 12 amino acids. V lost 0 bases to trimming and J lost 11 bases, with 10 bases between them. Per the germline V gene, CDR1 is MNHNY and CDR2 is SVGAGI (reference sequence). The CDR3 spells CASSYSEGKAFF. The CDR3 DNA reads as TGTGCCAGCAGTTACTCGGAGGGAAAGGCTTTCTTT.

This clone showed up just a few times. The chain joins TRBV29-1 to TRBJ1-2, with D perhaps matching TRBD1 (5 bases). This CDR3 region has 12 residues. Trimming took 7 bases from V and 1 from J, leaving 10 bases between them. From germline, CDR1 is SQVTM and CDR2 ANQGSEA. The CDR3 coding sequence is TGCAGCGCCATAGACAGTAACTATGGCTACACCTTC. It specifies CSAIDSNYGYTF.

V and J are TRBV15 and TRBJ1-3, with no clear D. CDR3 length: 16 residues. Germline loops: CDR1 LNHNV, CDR2 YYDKDF (reference sequence). V was cut by 0 bases and J by 0 bases, with 9 bases left in between. The CDR3 here is CATSRDRADSGNTIYF. For the CDR3, the DNA is TGTGCCACCAGCAGAGATCGGGCAGACTCTGGAAACACCATATATTTT.

J is TRBJ1-2 and V is TRBV19; possibly TRBD1 for D (6 bases). The CDR3 extends over 16 amino acids. CDR1 LNHDA and CDR2 SQIVND come from the germline V gene (reference sequence). V lost 5 bases to trimming and J lost 8 bases, with 24 bases between them. The CDR3 sequence: CASSGWGQEGSQGYTF. CDR3 bases: TGTGCCAGTAGTGGCTGGGGGCAGGAGGGCTCACAGGGCTACACCTTC.